This T cell receptor beta chain was found in a study of T-cell memory formation after mild COVID-19. Study-level findings and limits: Memory sampled before infection contained some responding clones, suggesting cross-reactive memory joined. Day 37-peaking second-wave clones had unconfirmed SARS-CoV-2 specificity.

J gave up 7 bases and V 5 bases, and 14 bases lay outside the gene matches. The CDR3 runs to 17 residues. Germline V CDR1 and CDR2: SGHTA, FQGNSA. TCRdb re-called the 5' RACE reads through MiXCR, storing one row per CDR3 protein. The table lists more than 450,000 distinct CDR3 sequences, under 20% of them singletons. This clonotype showed up just a few times. Its target is unknown. J is TRBJ2-1 and V is TRBV7-2; TRBD2 matches at 10 bases. Sequencing used PBMCs or a T cell subset sorted from them (not recorded which). This clonotype was obtained from an adult woman who had mild COVID-19 (a few samples of this study predate the infection). Cell type and time point are not known. CDR3 sequence (DNA): TGTGCCAGCAGCCAGGAATGGGCTAGCGGGAGAGGAAATGAGCAGTTCTTC. This translates into CASSQEWASGRGNEQFF. The whole variable domain, remainder taken from reference TRBV7-2 and TRBJ2-1, is GAGVSQSPSNKVTEKGKDVELRCDPISGHTALYWYRQSLGQGLEFLIYFQGNSAPDKSGLPSDRFSAERTGGSVSTLTIQRTQQEDSAVYLCASSQEWASGRGNEQFFGPGTRLTVL.